The TCR beta chain under discussion was sequenced for a study of regulatory T cells in long-lasting Graves disease (TCRdb year 2021). As for the study more broadly: Persistent Graves' disease was defined as antithyroid drug treatment for over 5 years with persistently positive TSH receptor autoantibodies. Peripheral blood TCR sequencing and RNA sequencing compared persistent Graves' disease patients with newly diagnosed Graves' disease patients. The study was registered as a clinical trial and conducted in China. TCR sequencing covered some 13 persistent and approximately 20 newly diagnosed Graves' disease patients, around 33 samples in total. On average, persistent Graves' disease patients in the clinical cohort had been on antithyroid drugs for about 10.3 years. Study-wide findings and limitations: The authors noted that the small sample size was a limitation that may lower accuracy. Sequencing and analysis were restricted to the TCR beta chain. The study examined only peripheral blood because the primary lesion, thyroid tissue, could not be accessed. Patients with persistent disease shared more public clonotypes (approximately 2,500) than newly diagnosed patients did (around 930). Persistent Graves' disease patients showed lower TCR Shannon entropy and fewer highly expanded clones than newly diagnosed patients, suggesting clonal expansion. TRBV28, TRBJ1-2 and TRBJ2-5 were preferentially used in persistent disease, while TRBV20-1 and TRBJ2-1 were favored in newly diagnosed disease.

Points on this clonotype: Its cognate antigen has yet to be identified. No qualities accompany the bases; no much larger clone lies one base away.

V and J are trimmed by 3 bases and 4 bases, and the gene matches miss 7 bases of the junction. From its cysteine to its phenylalanine, the CDR3 spans 16 amino acids. The DNA shown is the 48-base CDR3, in frame from base 1. The germline V gene yields MGHRA for CDR1 and YSYEKL for CDR2. The protocol used for the library was multiplex PCR. The run used an Illumina HiSeq 4000. TCR beta libraries were built with iRepertoire HTBI primers and Arm-PCR amplification of CDR3 regions. Before sequencing, the PCR products underwent gel purification. The study's processing was this. A total of roughly 65 TRBV and approximately 15 TRBJ segments were identified across samples and were used for gene usage analysis of CDR3 amino acid clonotypes. Filtered high-quality paired reads were merged into contigs using COPE and FqMerger. Contigs were aligned with BLAST to IMGT TRBV, TRBD and TRBJ reference genes, and CDR3 was defined per IMGT. Any clonotype with a frequency above 0.1% was counted as a highly expanded clone. Shannon entropy served as the measure of repertoire diversity, while the Gini coefficient captured V-J evenness. A clonotype was considered public if more than one individual shared it. The public sequencing data were trimmed at Q25 with fastp and processed into clonotypes with MiXCR by TCRdb, which kept only in-frame beta chains. Each record represents a unique CDR3 protein, reported with the most common genes and DNA among its rows. These V and J calls are TCRdb output, not the study's own analysis. Recorded for this sample are around 460,000 distinct CDR3 sequences; 20% to 25% of them occurred a single time. Around 7% of the sample goes to the ten largest clones.

The meaning of the sample's time point label: persistent/refractory GD, antithyroid drugs over 5 years with positive TRAb. For both TCR sequencing and RNA sequencing, RNA was extracted from PBMCs in TRIzol. The diagnosis of Graves' disease was made according to American Thyroid Association guidelines. Patients were recruited from an endocrinology department in Xi'an, China. Each patient gave 7.5 to 10 milliliters of peripheral blood, collected in an EDTA anticoagulant tube. PBMCs were isolated by Ficoll Paque Plus density gradient separation without further T cell sorting. An Agilent 2100 Bioanalyzer and agarose gel were used to check RNA quality, while a NanoDrop 2000 measured RNA concentration.

The receptor chain draws on TRBV4-1 and TRBJ1-1; 11 bases in the middle match TRBD1. Sequencing was performed on peripheral blood mononuclear cells (PBMCs), taken when the disease was refractory, from a patient treated with antithyroid drugs. The origin of this receptor is a female donor with Graves disease. CDR3 loop: CASSHLRDRGTTEAFF. The nucleotide sequence reads as follows: TGCGCCAGCAGCCACCTCCGGGACAGGGGGACCACTGAAGCTTTCTTT.